These T cell receptor beta chains were read from a single sample in a study of PD-1 blockade in classical Hodgkin lymphoma. Only in-frame clones appear in the TCRdb table, and some are missing; sequencing was by immunoSEQ multiplex PCR. The profile shows around 96,000 clones, approximately 88% of them singletons. The sequenced sample was peripheral blood mononuclear cells (PBMCs), obtained at baseline. These receptors all come from a human donor with classical Hodgkin lymphoma. Each CDR3 is given with its conserved first and last residue. The D gene is left open where the match is weak. The size of a clone is reported for some rows only, either as once, few or many, or as a class for expanded clones.

D	V	size	J	CDR3	DNA
NA	TRBV28	NA	TRBJ1-6	CASSGNGLTPLHF	TGTGCCAGCAGTGGAAATGGGTTAACACCCCTCCACTTT
NA	TRBV19	NA	TRBJ2-3	CASSPGLASTDTQYF	TGTGCCAGTAGCCCGGGACTTGCTAGCACAGATACGCAGTATTTT
NA	TRBV7-9	NA	TRBJ2-5	CASSLGQETQYF	TGTGCCAGCAGCTTGGGCCAAGAGACCCAGTACTTC
TRBD1	TRBV6-1	NA	TRBJ2-1	CASSTEDRDHEQFF	TGTGCCAGCAGTACTGAAGACAGGGACCATGAGCAGTTCTTC
TRBD1	TRBV5-1	NA	TRBJ2-1	CASSLEGQGFDEQFF	TGCGCCAGCAGCTTGGAAGGACAGGGGTTCGATGAGCAGTTCTTC
NA	TRBV27	NA	TRBJ1-1	CASNGLGFGTEAFF	TGTGCCAGCAACGGTCTGGGTTTCGGCACTGAAGCTTTCTTT
NA	TRBV5-1	NA	TRBJ2-7	CASSLDNNYEQYF	TGCGCCAGCAGCTTAGATAACAACTACGAGCAGTACTTC
NA	TRBV19	NA	TRBJ1-2	CASSLRSSQDLYGYTF	TGTGCCAGTAGTCTCCGATCCAGCCAGGATCTCTATGGCTACACCTTC
NA	TRBV5-1	NA	TRBJ2-7	CASSPGAYEQYF	TGCGCCAGCAGCCCCGGTGCCTACGAGCAGTACTTC
TRBD1	TRBV2	NA	TRBJ2-1	CASSVGTGGWHEQFF	TGTGCCAGCAGTGTGGGGACAGGGGGCTGGCATGAGCAGTTCTTC
NA	TRBV10-3	NA	TRBJ1-1	CATREYVGRTEAFF	TGTGCCACCAGGGAGTATGTCGGGAGGACTGAAGCTTTCTTT
NA	TRBV29-1	NA	TRBJ1-1	CSATGSTEAFF	TGCAGCGCAACAGGGAGTACTGAAGCTTTCTTT
NA	TRBV4-2	NA	TRBJ2-5	CASSQDPGDSQETQYF	TGTGCCAGCAGCCAAGACCCCGGGGACTCCCAAGAGACCCAGTACTTC
TRBD1	TRBV7-2	NA	TRBJ1-1	CASSFGTGILNTEAFF	TGTGCCAGCAGCTTCGGGACAGGGATTTTGAACACTGAAGCTTTCTTT
NA	TRBV28	NA	TRBJ1-5	CASSLRGGGQPQHF	TGTGCCAGCAGTTTAAGAGGCGGTGGCCAGCCCCAGCATTTT
TRBD1	TRBV28	NA	TRBJ1-5	CASSLWQGTGVNGNQPQHF	TGTGCCAGCAGTTTATGGCAGGGGACAGGGGTTAACGGCAATCAGCCCCAGCATTTT
NA	TRBV27	NA	TRBJ1-1	CASTQLGGVTEAFF	TGTGCCAGCACCCAACTCGGGGGGGTCACTGAAGCTTTCTTT
NA	TRBV5-6	NA	TRBJ2-7	CASSLRGAGLLTYEQYF	TGTGCCAGCAGCTTGCGTGGTGCCGGCCTCCTTACCTACGAGCAGTACTTC
TRBD2	TRBV28	NA	TRBJ2-6	CASSPRTSGRGSGANVLTF	TGTGCCAGCAGTCCGAGGACTAGCGGGAGAGGTAGTGGGGCCAACGTCCTGACTTTC
NA	TRBV5-6	NA	TRBJ2-1	CASSPQPRNEQFF	TGTGCCAGCAGCCCCCAGCCCCGCAATGAGCAGTTCTTC
NA	TRBV7-8	once	TRBJ2-5	CASSLDGLETQYF	TGTGCCAGCAGCTTAGATGGGCTAGAGACCCAGTACTTC
NA	TRBV19	NA	TRBJ1-1	CASSRYSEAFF	TGTGCCAGTAGTCGTTACAGTGAAGCTTTCTTT
NA	TRBV18	NA	TRBJ2-7	CASSSAGTRTYEQYF	TGTGCCAGCTCATCCGCCGGGACACGGACCTACGAGCAGTACTTC
NA	TRBV7-9	NA	TRBJ2-6	CASSSGGANVLTF	TGTGCCAGCAGCTCGGGAGGGGCCAACGTCCTGACTTTC
NA	TRBV28	NA	TRBJ1-5	CASSPTGQPQHF	TGTGCCAGCAGTCCTACAGGGCAGCCCCAGCATTTT
NA	TRBV6-5	NA	TRBJ1-6	CASSSRAENSPLHF	TGTGCCAGCAGTTCCCGGGCCGAGAATTCACCCCTCCACTTT
NA	TRBV14	NA	TRBJ2-2	CASSKAGLARYANTGELFF	TGTGCCAGCAGCAAAGCCGGGCTAGCACGCTACGCGAACACCGGGGAGCTGTTTTTT
TRBD1	TRBV7-9	NA	TRBJ1-3	CASSLLGGTGSSGNTIYF	TGTGCCAGCAGCTTACTCGGGGGGACAGGGTCCTCTGGAAACACCATATATTTT
NA	TRBV9	once	TRBJ1-5	CASSVGSEQPQHF	TGTGCCAGCAGCGTGGGTTCGGAACAGCCCCAGCATTTT
TRBD2	TRBV5-4	many	TRBJ2-2	CASSPASGNTGELFF	TGTGCCAGCAGCCCCGCTAGCGGGAACACCGGGGAGCTGTTTTTT
NA	TRBV7-2	NA	TRBJ1-2	CASSLVAGQIGYGYTF	TGTGCCAGCAGCTTAGTGGCAGGGCAGATTGGCTATGGCTACACCTTC
NA	TRBV28	NA	TRBJ2-1	CASTHRGTIDEQFF	TGTGCCAGTACCCACAGGGGGACTATCGATGAGCAGTTCTTC
NA	TRBV7-2	NA	TRBJ1-2	CASSFSRDGYTF	TGTGCCAGCAGCTTTAGCAGGGATGGCTACACCTTC
NA	TRBV28	NA	TRBJ2-7	CASSPREGAGGGEQYF	TGTGCCAGCAGTCCCCGGGAGGGGGCAGGCGGAGGCGAGCAGTACTTC
TRBD2	TRBV5-1	NA	TRBJ2-1	CASSSGLAYNEQFF	TGCGCCAGCAGCTCGGGACTAGCCTACAATGAGCAGTTCTTC
TRBD1	TRBV28	NA	TRBJ1-4	CASNTGGYEKLFF	TGTGCCAGCAACACAGGGGGTTATGAAAAACTGTTTTTT
NA	TRBV20-1	NA	TRBJ2-5	CSAKRQETQYF	TGCAGTGCTAAGCGGCAAGAGACCCAGTACTTC
NA	TRBV5-5	NA	TRBJ2-7	CASSLHERVRESPYEQYF	TGTGCCAGCAGCCTACACGAACGCGTAAGGGAGTCCCCCTACGAGCAGTACTTC
NA	TRBV11-2	NA	TRBJ2-5	CASSLVITSYQETQYF	TGTGCCAGCAGCTTAGTGATCACCTCGTACCAAGAGACCCAGTACTTC
NA	TRBV6-4	NA	TRBJ2-2	CASTGAVGTGELFF	TGTGCCAGCACCGGGGCGGTTGGCACCGGGGAGCTGTTTTTT